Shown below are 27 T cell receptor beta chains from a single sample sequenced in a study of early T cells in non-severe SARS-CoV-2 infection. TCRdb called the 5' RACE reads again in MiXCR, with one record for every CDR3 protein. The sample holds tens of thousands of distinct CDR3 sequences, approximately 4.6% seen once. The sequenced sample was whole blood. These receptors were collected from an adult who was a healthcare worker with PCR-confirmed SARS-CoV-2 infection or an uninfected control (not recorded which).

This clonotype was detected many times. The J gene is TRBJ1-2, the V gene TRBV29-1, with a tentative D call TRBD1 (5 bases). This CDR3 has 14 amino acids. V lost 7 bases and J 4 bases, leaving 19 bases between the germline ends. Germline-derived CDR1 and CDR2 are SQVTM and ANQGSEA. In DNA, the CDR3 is TGCAGCGCCCCAGGTGGGGGGAGTGGCTATGGCTACACCTTC. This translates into CSAPGGGSGYGYTF.

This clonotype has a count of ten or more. CDR3 residues: CASSLEAGSAKNIQYF. The CDR3 nucleotides read TGTGCCAGCAGCTTAGAAGCGGGGTCAGCCAAAAACATTCAGTACTTC. The chain carries TRBV7-9 and TRBJ2-4; 7 bases agree with TRBD2. V gave up 1 base and J gave up 0 bases; unmatched junction bases: 3. The CDR3 is made up of 16 amino acids. The germline V gene encodes CDR1 SEHNR and CDR2 FQNEAQ (reference sequence).

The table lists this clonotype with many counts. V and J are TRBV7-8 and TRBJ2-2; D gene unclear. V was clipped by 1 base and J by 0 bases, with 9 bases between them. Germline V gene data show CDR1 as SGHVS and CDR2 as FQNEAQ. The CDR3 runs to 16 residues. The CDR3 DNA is TGTGCCAGCAGCTTAGAAGGGCAGACGAACACCGGGGAGCTGTTTTTT. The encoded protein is CASSLEGQTNTGELFF.

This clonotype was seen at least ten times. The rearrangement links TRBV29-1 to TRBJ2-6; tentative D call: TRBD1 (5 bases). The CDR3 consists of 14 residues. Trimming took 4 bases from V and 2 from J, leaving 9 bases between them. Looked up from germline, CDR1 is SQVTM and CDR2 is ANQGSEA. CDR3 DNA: TGCAGCGTTGCCTCAGGGACTGGGGCCAACGTCCTGACTTTC. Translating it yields CSVASGTGANVLTF.

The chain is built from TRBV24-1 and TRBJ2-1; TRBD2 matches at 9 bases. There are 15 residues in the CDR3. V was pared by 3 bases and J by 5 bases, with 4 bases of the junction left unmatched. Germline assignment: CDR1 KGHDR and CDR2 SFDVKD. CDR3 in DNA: TGTGCCACCAGTGATAAGAGCGGGGGGAACAATGAGCAGTTCTTC. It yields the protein CATSDKSGGNNEQFF.

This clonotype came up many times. The CDR3: CASSLTGQEREYQETQYF. The CDR3 DNA follows: TGTGCCAGCAGCTTAACGGGCCAGGAGCGGGAGTACCAAGAGACCCAGTACTTC. This chain links TRBV7-3 with TRBJ2-5; 8 positions agree with TRBD2. The CDR3 totals 18 residues. The V gene's germline CDR1 is SGHTA and CDR2 FQGTGA. Unmatched junction bases numbered 9, after V lost 0 bases and J lost 0 bases.

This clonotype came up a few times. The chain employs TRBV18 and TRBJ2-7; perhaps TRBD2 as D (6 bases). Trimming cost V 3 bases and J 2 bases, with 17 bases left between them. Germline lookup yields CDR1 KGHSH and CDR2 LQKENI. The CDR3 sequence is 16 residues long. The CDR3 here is CASSPPLAGKPYEQYF. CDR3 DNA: TGTGCCAGCTCACCTCCTTTGGCGGGGAAACCCTACGAGCAGTACTTC. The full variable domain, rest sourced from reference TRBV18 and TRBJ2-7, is NAGVMQNPRHLVRRRGQEARLRCSPMKGHSHVYWYRQLPEEGLKFMVYLQKENIIDESGMPKERFSAEFPKEGPSILRIQQVVRGDSAAYFCASSPPLAGKPYEQYFGPGTRLTVT.

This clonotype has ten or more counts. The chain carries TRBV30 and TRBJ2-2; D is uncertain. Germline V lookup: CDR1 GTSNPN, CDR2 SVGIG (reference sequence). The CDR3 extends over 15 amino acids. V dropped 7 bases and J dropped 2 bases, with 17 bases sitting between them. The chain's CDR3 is CASADLKRNTGELFF. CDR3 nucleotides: TGTGCCTCCGCAGACCTGAAACGTAACACCGGGGAGCTGTTTTTT.

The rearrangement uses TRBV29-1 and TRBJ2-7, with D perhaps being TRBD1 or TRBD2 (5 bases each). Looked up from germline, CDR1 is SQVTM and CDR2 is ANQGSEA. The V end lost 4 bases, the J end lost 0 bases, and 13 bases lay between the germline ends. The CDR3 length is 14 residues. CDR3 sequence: CSVAPGRSSYEQYF. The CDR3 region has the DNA TGCAGCGTTGCACCGGGACGAAGCTCCTACGAGCAGTACTTC.

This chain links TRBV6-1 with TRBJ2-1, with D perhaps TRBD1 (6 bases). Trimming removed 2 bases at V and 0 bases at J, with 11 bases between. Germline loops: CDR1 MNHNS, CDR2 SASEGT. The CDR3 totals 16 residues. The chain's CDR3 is CASSEWTVYSYNEQFF. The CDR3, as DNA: TGTGCCAGCAGTGAATGGACAGTCTACTCCTACAATGAGCAGTTCTTC.

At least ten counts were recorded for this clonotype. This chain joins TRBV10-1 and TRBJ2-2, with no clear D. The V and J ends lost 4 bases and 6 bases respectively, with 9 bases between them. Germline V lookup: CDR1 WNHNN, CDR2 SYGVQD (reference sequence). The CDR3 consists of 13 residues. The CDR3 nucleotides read TGCGCCAGCAGTGTAGTATTGGCCGGGGAGCTGTTTTTT. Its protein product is CASSVVLAGELFF.

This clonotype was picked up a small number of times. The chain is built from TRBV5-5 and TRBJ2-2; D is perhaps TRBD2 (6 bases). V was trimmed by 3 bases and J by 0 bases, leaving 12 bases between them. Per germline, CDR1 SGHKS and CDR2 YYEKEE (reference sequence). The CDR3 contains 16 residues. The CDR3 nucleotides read TGTGCCAGCAGCTCAGGACTAACCTCGAACACCGGGGAGCTGTTTTTT. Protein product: CASSSGLTSNTGELFF. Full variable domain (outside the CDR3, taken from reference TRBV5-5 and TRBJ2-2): DAGVTQSPTHLIKTRGQQVTLRCSPISGHKSVSWYQQVLGQGPQFIFQYYEKEERGRGNFPDRFSARQFPNYSSELNVNALLLGDSALYLCASSSGLTSNTGELFFGEGSRLTVL.

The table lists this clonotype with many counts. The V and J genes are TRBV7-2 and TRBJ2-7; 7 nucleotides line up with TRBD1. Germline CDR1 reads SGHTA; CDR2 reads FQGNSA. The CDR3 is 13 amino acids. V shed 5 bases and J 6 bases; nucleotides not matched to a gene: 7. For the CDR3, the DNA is TGTGCCAGCAGCCGGGACAGTATCGGCGAGCAGTACTTC. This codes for CASSRDSIGEQYF.

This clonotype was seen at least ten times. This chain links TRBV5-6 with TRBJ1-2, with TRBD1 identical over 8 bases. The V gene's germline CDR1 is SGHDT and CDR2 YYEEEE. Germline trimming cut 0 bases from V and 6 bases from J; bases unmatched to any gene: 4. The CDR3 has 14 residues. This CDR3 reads CASSLAQGADGYTF. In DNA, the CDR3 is TGTGCCAGCAGCTTGGCCCAGGGGGCGGATGGCTACACCTTC.

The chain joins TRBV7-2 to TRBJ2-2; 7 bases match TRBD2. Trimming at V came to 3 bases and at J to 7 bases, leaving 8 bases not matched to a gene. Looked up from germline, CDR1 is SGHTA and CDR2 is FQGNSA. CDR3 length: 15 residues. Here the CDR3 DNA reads TGTGCCAGCAGCTTTGAAAGCGGGGTTGTCGGGGAGCTGTTTTTT. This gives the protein CASSFESGVVGELFF.

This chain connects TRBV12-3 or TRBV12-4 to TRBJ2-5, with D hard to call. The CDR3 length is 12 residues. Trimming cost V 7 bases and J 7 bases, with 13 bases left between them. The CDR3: CASTPGYGTQYF. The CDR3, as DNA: TGTGCCAGCACCCCCGGATACGGGACCCAGTACTTC.

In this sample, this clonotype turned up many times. Here the CDR3 reads CSASYGDRNTIYF. CDR3 DNA: TGCAGTGCTAGTTATGGCGACAGGAACACCATATATTTT. The chain carries TRBV20-1 and TRBJ1-3; tentative D call: TRBD1 (6 bases). CDR3 length: 13 amino acids. V dropped 3 bases and J dropped 7 bases, with 13 bases sitting between them. CDR1 is DFQATT, CDR2 SNEGSKA, per germline (reference sequence).

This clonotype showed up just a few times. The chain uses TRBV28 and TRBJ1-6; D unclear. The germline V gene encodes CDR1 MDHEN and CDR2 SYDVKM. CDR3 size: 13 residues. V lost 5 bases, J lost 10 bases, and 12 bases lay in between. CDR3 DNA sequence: TGTGCCAGCAGTGTTACGGGCGGGTCACCCCTCCACTTT. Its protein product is CASSVTGGSPLHF.

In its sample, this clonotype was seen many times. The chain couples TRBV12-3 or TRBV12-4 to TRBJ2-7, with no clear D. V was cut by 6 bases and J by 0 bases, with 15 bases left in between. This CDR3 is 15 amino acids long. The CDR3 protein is CASSLRASISYEQYF. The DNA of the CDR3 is TGTGCCAGCAGCCTCCGGGCCTCAATCTCCTACGAGCAGTACTTC.

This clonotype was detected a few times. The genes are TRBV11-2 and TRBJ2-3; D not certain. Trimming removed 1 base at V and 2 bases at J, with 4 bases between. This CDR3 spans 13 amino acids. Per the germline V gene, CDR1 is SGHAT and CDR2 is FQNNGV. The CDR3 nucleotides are TGTGCCAGCAGCTTAGTCAACACAGATACGCAGTATTTT. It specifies CASSLVNTDTQYF. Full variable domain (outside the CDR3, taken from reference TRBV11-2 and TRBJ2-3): EAGVAQSPRYKIIEKRQSVAFWCNPISGHATLYWYQQILGQGPKLLIQFQNNGVVDDSQLPKDRFSAERLKGVDSTLKIQPAKLEDSAVYLCASSLVNTDTQYFGPGTRLTVL.

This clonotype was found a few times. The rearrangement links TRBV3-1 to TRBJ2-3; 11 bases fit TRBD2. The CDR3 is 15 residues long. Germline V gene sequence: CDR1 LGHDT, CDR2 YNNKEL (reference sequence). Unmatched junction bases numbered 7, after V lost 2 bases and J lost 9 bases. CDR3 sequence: CASSQSSGGTVTQYF. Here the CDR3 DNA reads TGTGCCAGCAGCCAATCTAGCGGGGGGACGGTAACGCAGTATTTT.

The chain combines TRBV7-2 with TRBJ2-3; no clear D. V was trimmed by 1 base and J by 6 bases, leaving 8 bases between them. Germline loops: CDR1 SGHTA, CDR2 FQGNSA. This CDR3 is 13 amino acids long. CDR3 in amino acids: CASSLEVADTQYF. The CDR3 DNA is TGTGCCAGCAGCTTAGAAGTGGCGGATACGCAGTATTTT.

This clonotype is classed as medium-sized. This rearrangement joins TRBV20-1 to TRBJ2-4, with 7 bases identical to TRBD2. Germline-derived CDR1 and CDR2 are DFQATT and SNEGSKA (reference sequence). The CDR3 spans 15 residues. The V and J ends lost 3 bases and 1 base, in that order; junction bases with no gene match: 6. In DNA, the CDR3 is TGCAGTGCTAGGGGGCTAGCGGACGCCAAAAACATTCAGTACTTC. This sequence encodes CSARGLADAKNIQYF.

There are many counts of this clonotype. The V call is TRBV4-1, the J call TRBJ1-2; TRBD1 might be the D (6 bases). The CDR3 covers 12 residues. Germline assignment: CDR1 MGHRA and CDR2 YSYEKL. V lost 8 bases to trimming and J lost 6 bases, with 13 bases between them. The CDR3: CASWNRANGYTF. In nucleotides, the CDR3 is TGCGCCAGCTGGAACAGGGCGAATGGCTACACCTTC.

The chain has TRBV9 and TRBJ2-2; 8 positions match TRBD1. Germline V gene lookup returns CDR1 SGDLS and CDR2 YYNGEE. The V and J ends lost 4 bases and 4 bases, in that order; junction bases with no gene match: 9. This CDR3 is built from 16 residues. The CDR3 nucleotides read TGTGCCAGCAGCCCACCCAGGACAGGGACCACCGGGGAGCTGTTTTTT. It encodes CASSPPRTGTTGELFF.

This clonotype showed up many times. The DNA for the CDR3 is TGTGCCACCGAGGGGACAGAGCAGTTCTTC. Its translation: CATEGTEQFF. The chain has TRBV11-2 and TRBJ2-1; D is possibly TRBD1 (6 bases). The CDR3 is made up of 10 amino acids. Trimming cost V 10 bases and J 10 bases, with 11 bases left between them. CDR1 is SGHAT and CDR2 is FQNNGV in the germline V gene.

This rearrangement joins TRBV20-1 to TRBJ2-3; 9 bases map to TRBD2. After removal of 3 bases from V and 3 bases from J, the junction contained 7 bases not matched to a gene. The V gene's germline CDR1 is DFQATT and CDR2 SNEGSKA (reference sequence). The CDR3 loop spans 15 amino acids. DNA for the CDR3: TGCAGTGCTAGTGACAGGACTAGCGCTACAGATACGCAGTATTTT. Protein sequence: CSASDRTSATDTQYF.